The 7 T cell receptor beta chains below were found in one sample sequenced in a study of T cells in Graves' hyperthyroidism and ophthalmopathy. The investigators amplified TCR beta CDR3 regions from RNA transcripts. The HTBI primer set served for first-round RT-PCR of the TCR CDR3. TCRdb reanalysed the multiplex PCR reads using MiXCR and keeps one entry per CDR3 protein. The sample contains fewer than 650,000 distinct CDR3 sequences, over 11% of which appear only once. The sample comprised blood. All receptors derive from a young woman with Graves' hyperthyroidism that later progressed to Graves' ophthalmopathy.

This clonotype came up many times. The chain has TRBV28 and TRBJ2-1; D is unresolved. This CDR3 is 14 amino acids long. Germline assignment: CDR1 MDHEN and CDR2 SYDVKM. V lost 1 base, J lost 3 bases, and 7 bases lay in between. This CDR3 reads CASSLSPDYNEQFF. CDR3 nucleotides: TGTGCCAGCAGTTTATCCCCAGACTACAATGAGCAGTTCTTC.

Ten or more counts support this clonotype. The CDR3 region has the DNA TGTGCCAGCAGTACCCCCGGGGTCAGCTCCTACAATGAGCAGTTCTTC. Translating it yields CASSTPGVSSYNEQFF. This chain uses TRBV27 with TRBJ2-1, with D maybe TRBD2 (5 bases). CDR1 and CDR2 (germline): MNHEY, SMNVEV (reference sequence). The CDR3 sequence is 16 residues long. The V gene lost 5 bases and the J gene lost 0 bases, with 14 bases spanning the gap.

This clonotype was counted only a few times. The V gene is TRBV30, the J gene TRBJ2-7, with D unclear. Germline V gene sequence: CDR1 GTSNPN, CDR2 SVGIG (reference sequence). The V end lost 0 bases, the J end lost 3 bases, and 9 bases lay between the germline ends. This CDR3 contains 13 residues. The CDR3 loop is CAWSVWPYYEQYF. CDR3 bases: TGTGCCTGGAGTGTATGGCCCTACTACGAGCAGTACTTC.

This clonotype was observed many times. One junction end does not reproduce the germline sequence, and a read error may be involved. The CDR3 reads CASSLQYSSMKTEAFF. CDR3 sequence (DNA): TGTGCCAGCAGTTTACAATACAGCTCTATGAAGACTGAAGCTTTCTTT. The chain carries TRBV28 and TRBJ1-1; D is unresolved. Germline lookup yields CDR1 MDHEN and CDR2 SYDVKM. There are 16 residues in the CDR3.

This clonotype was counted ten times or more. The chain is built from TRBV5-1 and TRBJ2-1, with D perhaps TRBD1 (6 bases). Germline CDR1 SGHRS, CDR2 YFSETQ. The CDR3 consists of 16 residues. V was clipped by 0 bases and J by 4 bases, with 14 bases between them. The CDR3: CASSLGDTTFYNEQFF. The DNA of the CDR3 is TGCGCCAGCAGCTTGGGGGACACAACCTTTTACAATGAGCAGTTCTTC.

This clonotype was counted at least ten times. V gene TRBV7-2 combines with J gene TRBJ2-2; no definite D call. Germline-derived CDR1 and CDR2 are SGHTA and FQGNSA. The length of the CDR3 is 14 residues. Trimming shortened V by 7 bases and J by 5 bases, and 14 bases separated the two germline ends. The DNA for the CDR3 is TGTGCCAGCATCCCTAGTTCGGGTACCGGGGAGCTGTTTTTT. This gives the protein CASIPSSGTGELFF.

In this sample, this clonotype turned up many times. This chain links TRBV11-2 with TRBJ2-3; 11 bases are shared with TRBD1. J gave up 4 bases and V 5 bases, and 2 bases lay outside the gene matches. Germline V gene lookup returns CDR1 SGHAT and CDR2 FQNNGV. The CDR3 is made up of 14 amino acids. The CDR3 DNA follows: TGTGCCAGCAGCAGGGACAGGGGGGCAGATACGCAGTATTTT. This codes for CASSRDRGADTQYF.